A single sample is the source of the 9 T cell receptor beta chains below, sequenced in a study of quantifying T cell responses using KT2 cells (dated by TCRdb to the late 2010s). General notes on the study: RNA was DNase-treated and reverse transcribed with TCR alpha and beta constant-region primers, mostly using SuperScript III.

The library was obtained by UMI-ligation and nested PCR. Sequenced on an Illumina MiSeq. T4 RNA ligase 1 was used to ligate a single-stranded oligonucleotide containing the Illumina SP2 sequence and a UMI to the 3' end of the cDNA. PCR1 ran roughly 4 cycles (98°C 15 s, 69°C 30 s, 72°C 40 s); the beta primer was an equimolar mix of RC1.1 and RC1.2 covering TRBC1 and TRBC2. Using fastp at Q25 and MiXCR, TCRdb reprocessed the public reads and kept productive beta chains. A single entry per CDR3 protein holds the most common genes and DNA from its merged rows. The sample table lists 25,000 to 35,000 distinct CDR3 sequences, roughly 8% of them with a count of one. The ten most abundant clones make up around 16% of the sample. Sequenced material: PBMCs spiked with cells of the T cell clone KT2. These receptors all come from a human donor.

This clonotype was counted many times. The chain links TRBV2 to TRBJ2-1; 9 positions match TRBD1. The V and J ends lost 8 bases and 0 bases, in that order; junction bases with no gene match: 8. The CDR3 covers 16 residues. Looked up from germline, CDR1 is SNHLY and CDR2 is FYNNEI. CDR3 amino acids: CASGRTGEFSYNEQFF. For the CDR3, the DNA is TGTGCCAGCGGGAGGACAGGGGAATTCTCCTACAATGAGCAGTTCTTC.

The table lists this clonotype with a few counts. As DNA, the CDR3 is TGTGCCAGCAGTTTCCTAGCGGAGCACTACGAGCAGTACTTC. As protein: CASSFLAEHYEQYF. The chain joins TRBV28 to TRBJ2-7; 7 bases agree with TRBD2. This CDR3 contains 14 residues. The trim removed 3 bases at V and 3 bases at J, leaving 5 bases unmatched. Germline V lookup: CDR1 MDHEN, CDR2 SYDVKM. Combining the CDR3 with reference TRBV28 and TRBJ2-7 gives the whole variable domain DVKVTQSSRYLVKRTGEKVFLECVQDMDHENMFWYRQDPGLGLRLIYFSYDVKMKEKGDIPEGYSVSREKKERFSLILESASTNQTSMYLCASSFLAEHYEQYFGPGTRLTVT.

This clonotype has ten or more counts. The chain combines TRBV7-3 with TRBJ2-3, with D perhaps given as TRBD1 or TRBD2 (5 bases each). Trimming removed 1 base from V and 3 bases from J, with 14 bases in between. CDR1 is SGHTA, CDR2 FQGTGA, per germline. This CDR3 comprises 16 residues. The CDR3 DNA reads as TGTGCCAGCAGCTTAAAAGGGACGGTAGGGACAGATACGCAGTATTTT. This gives the protein CASSLKGTVGTDTQYF.

The chain combines TRBV2 with TRBJ1-5; the D gene is possibly TRBD1 (5 bases). Between the trimmed V and J ends, which lost 10 bases and 9 bases, there was a span of 19 bases. CDR3 length equals 13 residues. Germline CDR1 is SNHLY and CDR2 is FYNNEI. In DNA, the CDR3 is TGTGCCACCCAAGGGGACGGGGGATTGCCCCAGCATTTT. Translation: CATQGDGGLPQHF.

There are many counts of this clonotype. This chain connects TRBV12-3 or TRBV12-4 to TRBJ2-3; 10 bases fit TRBD2. This CDR3 region has 16 residues. Trimming at V came to 3 bases and at J to 1 base, leaving 4 bases not matched to a gene. CDR3 in DNA: TGTGCCAGCAGTTTGGAAGGACTAGCGGGCACAGATACGCAGTATTTT. Translation gives CASSLEGLAGTDTQYF.

This clonotype has just a few counts. This chain joins TRBV13 and TRBJ2-7, with no clear D. This CDR3 is 11 amino acids long. V lost 2 bases, J lost 5 bases, and 4 bases lay in between. Germline V gene lookup returns CDR1 PRHDT and CDR2 FYEKMQ (reference sequence). The CDR3 sequence: CASSLRDEQYF. The CDR3 DNA reads as TGTGCCAGCAGCTTACGGGACGAGCAGTACTTC.

The chain joins TRBV7-9 to TRBJ2-3; D is unclear. The CDR3 has 12 residues. With 1 base removed from V and 7 bases from J, the gap between germline ends came to 6 bases. The V gene's germline CDR1 is SEHNR and CDR2 FQNEAQ (reference sequence). For the CDR3, the DNA is TGTGCCAGCAGCTTAGACACCAATACGCAGTATTTT. The encoded protein is CASSLDTNTQYF.

This clonotype occurred many times. The rearrangement links TRBV4-2 to TRBJ1-1; D gene unclear. With 0 bases removed from V and 4 bases from J, the gap between germline ends came to 9 bases. Per the germline V gene, CDR1 is LGHNA and CDR2 is YNFKEQ. The CDR3 has 14 amino acids. For the CDR3, the DNA is TGTGCCAGCAGCCAAGATCTTGACCTCACTGAAGCTTTCTTT. Its translation: CASSQDLDLTEAFF.

This chain's CDR3 is CASSYYRVAEQYF. Written as DNA, the CDR3 is TGTGCCAGCAGTTACTACAGGGTTGCCGAGCAGTACTTC. This chain uses TRBV28 with TRBJ2-7, with D perhaps matching TRBD1 (6 bases). In germline, CDR1 is MDHEN, CDR2 SYDVKM. V was pared by 4 bases and J by 6 bases, with 13 bases between. This CDR3 has 13 amino acids.